This T cell receptor beta chain was recorded in a study of a mutant IDH1 vaccine in newly diagnosed glioma. Trimming left V 2 bases short and J 5 bases short, with 10 bases between. The CDR3 loop spans 14 amino acids. Germline V gene sequence: CDR1 SGHTA, CDR2 FQGNSA. This clone was detected only a few times. Produced via immunoSEQ multiplex PCR; TCRdb's table is partial and in-frame only. Among 50,000 or so clones listed, roughly 80% were seen once. Time point reported: baseline, week 1 (first vaccination visit). This sample's treatment: pre-vaccination baseline after standard-of-care therapy. The clonotype comes from a man younger than 35 with glioma. This specimen was PBMCs, taken from a glioma patient treated with radiotherapy, temozolomide or both. The chain combines TRBV7-2 with TRBJ1-5, with TRBD1 as a possible D gene (6 bases). The CDR3 spells CASSLYRADQPQHF. Here the CDR3 DNA reads TGTGCCAGCAGCTTATACAGGGCGGATCAGCCCCAGCATTTT.